Below, 9 T cell receptor beta chains from the same sample are listed, as sequenced in a study of control samples from healthy donors and cancer patients. Assay used: immunoSEQ multiplex PCR; TCRdb lists only in-frame clones, some missing. The table shows some 110,000 clones, with 80% to 90% occurring only once. Sequencing input: PBMCs. These receptor sequences come from a woman aged 45-65 years with colorectal cancer.

The chain employs TRBV20-1 and TRBJ2-1; D tentatively fits TRBD1 or TRBD2 (6 bases each). The V gene lost 7 bases and the J gene lost 7 bases, with 11 bases spanning the gap. Per the germline V gene, CDR1 is DFQATT and CDR2 is SNEGSKA (reference sequence). There are 11 residues in the CDR3. The CDR3 DNA reads TGCAGTGGGCAAGGGGGGAATGAGCAGTTCTTC. Residues: CSGQGGNEQFF.

V is TRBV5-1 and J is TRBJ1-2; maybe TRBD1 (5 bases). V was clipped by 7 bases and J by 4 bases, with 14 bases between them. Germline V lookup: CDR1 SGHRS, CDR2 YFSETQ. The CDR3 is 13 amino acids. CDR3 in amino acids: CASGTDPSYGYTF. CDR3 nucleotide sequence: TGCGCCAGCGGGACGGACCCTAGCTATGGCTACACCTTC.

This clone was detected a few times. This chain joins TRBV29-1 and TRBJ2-7; D is unresolved. The CDR3 has 13 amino acids. Germline CDR1 SQVTM, CDR2 ANQGSEA. The V gene lost 5 bases and the J gene lost 0 bases, with 11 bases spanning the gap. CDR3 sequence reads: CSVSGISSYEQYF. The CDR3 DNA reads as TGCAGCGTTAGTGGTATTTCCTCCTACGAGCAGTACTTC.

The chain recombines TRBV29-1 with TRBJ1-2; D is perhaps TRBD1 (5 bases). Between the trimmed V and J ends, which lost 3 bases and 2 bases, there was a span of 10 bases. From germline, CDR1 is SQVTM and CDR2 ANQGSEA. The CDR3 length is 13 residues. The CDR3 reads CSVEGGENYGYTF. The CDR3 coding sequence is TGCAGCGTTGAGGGGGGAGAAAACTATGGCTACACCTTC. The variable domain in full, with the rest retrieved from reference TRBV29-1 and TRBJ1-2, is SAVISQKPSRDICQRGTSLTIQCQVDSQVTMMFWYRQQPGQSLTLIATANQGSEATYESGFVIDKFPISRPNLTFSTLTVSNMSPEDSSIYLCSVEGGENYGYTFGSGTRLTVV.

Only one count was recorded for this clone. V usage is TRBV7-9 and J usage is TRBJ2-7, with D possibly being TRBD1 (5 bases). The CDR3 has 13 amino acids. Germline V gene sequence: CDR1 SEHNR, CDR2 FQNEAQ (reference sequence). The V end lost 2 bases, the J end lost 2 bases, and 7 bases lay between the germline ends. In nucleotides, the CDR3 is TGTGCCAGCAGCTTACAGGGTGCCTACGAGCAGTACTTC. Its protein is CASSLQGAYEQYF.

The chain couples TRBV5-5 to TRBJ1-2, with TRBD1 matching over 8 bases. The CDR3 contains 15 residues. The germline gives CDR1 SGHKS, CDR2 YYEKEE (reference sequence). Trimming cost V 0 bases and J 2 bases; bases outside gene matches: 3. Written as DNA, the CDR3 is TGTGCCAGCAGCTTGGAGGACAGGGCAAACTATGGCTACACCTTC. Protein product: CASSLEDRANYGYTF.

This CDR3 reads CASSPWGGGAFSYEQYF. The DNA for the CDR3 is TGTGCCAGCAGTCCATGGGGAGGGGGCGCTTTTTCCTACGAGCAGTACTTC. The chain has TRBV27 and TRBJ2-7; D is tentatively TRBD1 or TRBD2 (7 bases each). With 5 bases removed from V and 1 base from J, the gap between germline ends came to 21 bases. Germline V gives CDR1 MNHEY, CDR2 SMNVEV (reference sequence). This CDR3 is 17 amino acids long.

There are a few counts of this clone. The chain links TRBV3-1 (or the pseudogene TRBV3-2) to TRBJ1-2; D may be TRBD1 (5 bases). The CDR3 length is 16 residues. Germline values: CDR1 LGHDT, CDR2 YNNKEL (reference sequence). V was cut by 2 bases and J by 4 bases, with 17 bases left in between. CDR3 region: CASSQSGSGSGYGYTF. In DNA form, the CDR3 reads TGTGCCAGCAGCCAAAGCGGATCAGGGAGCGGCTATGGCTACACCTTC.

The gene calls are TRBV2 and TRBJ1-3; no clear D gene. This CDR3 spans 14 amino acids. Germline V gene data show CDR1 as SNHLY and CDR2 as FYNNEI. V was cut by 3 bases and J by 7 bases, with 13 bases left in between. The CDR3 is CASSEGFLGNTIYF. The DNA for the CDR3 is TGTGCCAGCAGTGAGGGGTTTTTGGGGAACACCATATATTTT.